These 20 T cell receptor beta chains share one sample of origin, sequenced in a study of OX40 agonist ivuxolimab in advanced cancers. Clones were sequenced by immunoSEQ multiplex PCR, and TCRdb holds only the in-frame ones, with some missing. The sample lists around 100,000 clones, 85% to 95% occurring once. Specimen: CD4+ or CD8+ T cells sorted from blood, collected in a trial of the OX40 agonist ivuxolimab. The receptors derive from an adult with an advanced solid tumor such as melanoma, head and neck, liver or kidney cancer.

A single count supports this clone. At one of its ends the junction is not consistent with the germline gene, which may arise from a read error. The chain uses TRBV7-2 and TRBJ1-2; D is undetermined. The germline gives CDR1 SGHTA, CDR2 FQGNSA. The CDR3 covers 15 residues. The CDR3 DNA is TGTGCCAGCAGCCCGAGCCCCCCTCGAAACTATGGCCACACCTTC. It translates to CASSPSPPRNYGHTF. Combining the CDR3 with reference TRBV7-2 and TRBJ1-2 gives the whole variable domain GAGVSQSPSNKVTEKGKDVELRCDPISGHTALYWYRQSLGQGLEFLIYFQGNSAPDKSGLPSDRFSAERTGGSVSTLTIQRTQQEDSAVYLCASSPSPPRNYGHTFGSGTRLTVV.

The chain is built from TRBV7-9 and TRBJ2-6; D uncertain. There are 14 residues in the CDR3. Germline V gene sequence: CDR1 SEHNR, CDR2 FQNEAQ (reference sequence). V was clipped by 6 bases and J by 0 bases, with 6 bases between them. CDR3 sequence reads: CASSDPSGANVLTF. The CDR3 region has the DNA TGTGCCAGCAGTGATCCCTCTGGGGCCAACGTCCTGACTTTC.

The V gene is TRBV6-5, the J gene TRBJ1-2, with TRBD1 matching 9 bases. Trimming at V came to 7 bases and at J to 5 bases, leaving 2 bases not matched to a gene. Looked up from germline, CDR1 is MNHEY and CDR2 is SVGAGI. The CDR3 runs 12 residues. CDR3 DNA: TGTGCCAGCACCGGACAGGGGTATGGCTACACCTTC. Translated, it gives CASTGQGYGYTF.

V and J are TRBV27 and TRBJ1-2, with D uncertain. CDR1 is MNHEY and CDR2 is SMNVEV in the germline V gene (reference sequence). V lost 5 bases and J lost 2, with 12 bases in between. The CDR3 sequence is 14 residues long. The CDR3 here is CASSETAGNYGYTF. The CDR3 nucleotides read TGTGCCAGCAGTGAAACGGCTGGGAACTATGGCTACACCTTC.

This chain's CDR3 is CATRQGGDYGYTF. CDR3 DNA: TGTGCCACCCGACAGGGTGGTGACTATGGCTACACCTTC. The V gene is TRBV19, the J gene TRBJ1-2; TRBD1 matches at 7 bases. CDR1 LNHDA and CDR2 SQIVND come from the germline V gene (reference sequence). This CDR3 has 13 amino acids. After removal of 10 bases from V and 3 bases from J, the junction contained 8 bases not matched to a gene.

With regard to this clone: This sample also contains other DNA sequences that code for the same CDR3. The chain recombines TRBV28 with TRBJ1-5, with D possibly being TRBD1 (5 bases). CDR3 length: 14 amino acids. The germline CDR1 and CDR2 sequences are MDHEN and SYDVKM. V lost 6 bases and J 5 bases, leaving 14 bases between the germline ends. CDR3 DNA: TGTGCCAGCAGAGCCGGGACGGGTCATCAGCCCCAGCATTTT. Translated, it gives CASRAGTGHQPQHF.

The rearrangement links TRBV5-1 to TRBJ1-3; D is unresolved. This CDR3 is 15 amino acids long. Germline CDR1 reads SGHRS; CDR2 reads YFSETQ. Trimming shortened V by 2 bases and J by 0 bases, and 9 bases separated the two germline ends. CDR3 bases: TGCGCCAGCAGCTTAAGCGACAACTCTGGAAACACCATATATTTT. Protein: CASSLSDNSGNTIYF.

This chain links TRBV14 with TRBJ2-1; D gene uncertain. Trimming pared 0 bases from V and 0 bases from J, leaving 6 bases between. CDR1 is SGHDN and CDR2 is FVKESK in the germline V gene. This CDR3 has 15 residues. In nucleotides, the CDR3 is TGTGCCAGCAGCCAAGATGTCAGCTCCTACAATGAGCAGTTCTTC. Amino acid sequence: CASSQDVSSYNEQFF.

This clone was seen only once. The chain employs TRBV29-1 and TRBJ1-5; perhaps TRBD1 as D (6 bases). The V gene lost 6 bases and the J gene lost 1 base, with 10 bases spanning the gap. Germline CDR1 reads SQVTM; CDR2 reads ANQGSEA. CDR3 size: 13 residues. CDR3 DNA: TGCAGCGTCCTAGACAGGAGCAATCAGCCCCAGCATTTT. Its protein product is CSVLDRSNQPQHF.

The chain couples TRBV7-8 to TRBJ2-2; D not certain. V was cut by 3 bases and J by 0 bases, with 11 bases left in between. Germline loops: CDR1 SGHVS, CDR2 FQNEAQ. This CDR3 is 16 amino acids long. The CDR3: CASSFGHYPNTGELFF. The CDR3 region has the DNA TGTGCCAGCAGCTTTGGGCACTACCCGAACACCGGGGAGCTGTTTTTT.

J is TRBJ1-5 and V is TRBV15; the match to TRBD1 covers 11 bases. Germline V gives CDR1 LNHNV, CDR2 YYDKDF (reference sequence). The trim removed 1 base at V and 7 bases at J, leaving 6 bases unmatched. This CDR3 spans 16 amino acids. The CDR3 protein is CATSRGGTGGGQPQHF. CDR3 bases: TGTGCCACCAGCAGAGGCGGGACAGGGGGTGGACAGCCCCAGCATTTT.

This clone was recorded once. This rearrangement joins TRBV7-9 to TRBJ2-3; 11 bases are a match to TRBD2. J lost 2 bases, V lost 6 bases, and 10 bases had no gene match. Germline V gene lookup returns CDR1 SEHNR and CDR2 FQNEAQ (reference sequence). The CDR3 consists of 17 residues. The chain's CDR3 is CASRSQLAGDPTDTQYF. As DNA, the CDR3 is TGTGCCAGCAGGTCCCAACTAGCGGGAGACCCCACAGATACGCAGTATTTT.

V and J are TRBV6-8 and TRBJ1-2; a possible D gene is TRBD1 (6 bases). This CDR3 spans 13 amino acids. Trimming left V 5 bases short and J 1 base short, with 8 bases between. Germline V CDR1 and CDR2: MNHGY, SAAAGT. The CDR3: CASSADSNYGYTF. The CDR3 DNA is TGTGCCAGCAGTGCGGACAGTAACTATGGCTACACCTTC.

The chain links TRBV4-2 to TRBJ1-2, with D possibly matching TRBD1 (5 bases). This CDR3 comprises 15 residues. V gave up 1 base and J gave up 8 bases, with 17 bases separating them. Germline lookup yields CDR1 LGHNA and CDR2 YNFKEQ. For the CDR3, the DNA is TGTGCCAGCAGCCAAGCCCAGGGAGGAGTAGGGGGCTACACCTTC. It is translated as CASSQAQGGVGGYTF.

The J gene is TRBJ1-6, the V gene TRBV5-6; D is uncertain. The germline gives CDR1 SGHDT, CDR2 YYEEEE. V dropped 4 bases and J dropped 4 bases, with 9 bases sitting between them. The length of the CDR3 is 14 residues. CDR3 DNA: TGTGCCAGCAGCGTCCCGCGGTATAATTCACCCCTCCACTTT. Translating it yields CASSVPRYNSPLHF. Full variable domain (rest looked up from reference TRBV5-6 and TRBJ1-6): DAGVTQSPTHLIKTRGQQVTLRCSPKSGHDTVSWYQQALGQGPQFIFQYYEEEERQRGNFPDRFSGHQFPNYSSELNVNALLLGDSALYLCASSVPRYNSPLHFGNGTRLTVT.

This chain connects TRBV11-3 to TRBJ2-1; 8 nucleotides line up with TRBD2. CDR3 length: 15 residues. Germline V CDR1 and CDR2: SGHNT, YENEEA. J was trimmed by 5 bases and V by 5 bases; bases with no gene match: 8. CDR3: CASSPRLAMNNEQFF. The CDR3 DNA follows: TGTGCCAGCAGCCCGAGACTAGCGATGAACAATGAGCAGTTCTTC.

V usage is TRBV2 and J usage is TRBJ2-3; 8 nucleotides agree with TRBD1. The CDR3 contains 15 residues. Germline CDR1 reads SNHLY; CDR2 reads FYNNEI. The V segment lost 2 bases and the J segment 6 bases; nucleotides outside the gene matches: 7. The CDR3 protein is CASSESRHRGDTQYF. Written as DNA, the CDR3 is TGTGCCAGCAGTGAAAGTAGGCACAGGGGGGATACGCAGTATTTT.

The rearrangement uses TRBV30 and TRBJ2-1; D is unresolved. The CDR3 covers 11 residues. Germline V lookup: CDR1 GTSNPN, CDR2 SVGIG (reference sequence). The V gene lost 3 bases and the J gene lost 10 bases, with 10 bases spanning the gap. The CDR3 loop is CAWSARVEQFF. The CDR3 nucleotides are TGTGCCTGGAGCGCAAGGGTCGAGCAGTTCTTC.

V usage is TRBV5-4 and J usage is TRBJ2-7, with D perhaps assigned TRBD1 or TRBD2 (5 bases each). This CDR3 comprises 14 residues. The V gene's germline CDR1 is SGHNT and CDR2 YYREEE (reference sequence). The V gene lost 2 bases and the J gene lost 0 bases, with 9 bases spanning the gap. CDR3 region: CASSLGTASYEQYF. The CDR3 DNA reads as TGTGCCAGCAGCTTAGGGACGGCCTCCTACGAGCAGTACTTC.

The chain is built from TRBV6-5 and TRBJ2-1; 13 bases line up with TRBD2. V shed 6 bases and J 7 bases; nucleotides not matched to a gene: 6. This CDR3 contains 15 residues. Germline V gene lookup returns CDR1 MNHEY and CDR2 SVGAGI. CDR3 coding DNA: TGTGCCAGCAGCCCGGGACTAGCGGGAAAGAATGAGCAGTTCTTC. Translating gives CASSPGLAGKNEQFF.